This TCR beta chain appears in the sequencing data of a study of identical twins. TCRdb re-derived calls from the 5' RACE reads in MiXCR, one entry per CDR3 protein. The table has 540,000 or so distinct CDR3 sequences, 20% to 25% seen once. General study points: For out-of-frame beta sequences, excess twin sharing was weaker. Cord blood beta clonotypes present at high abundance carried fewer insertions; no such pattern appeared in memory repertoires.

All donors were healthy, and all were Caucasian. After removal of 4 bases from V and 14 bases from J, the junction contained 14 bases not matched to a gene. CDR3 length: 15 residues. This clonotype has only a few counts. The target antigen is unknown. This same sample was also part of a study on yellow fever vaccine responses in identical twins.

This chain uses TRBV12-3 or TRBV12-4 with TRBJ1-4, with 9 bases lining up with TRBD1. The specimen was CD4+ T cells sorted from blood. This sequence originates from a woman between 18 and 29 years old in good health. The CDR3 reads CASSSTGTGQKGLFF. The CDR3 coding sequence is TGTGCCAGCAGTTCCACCGGGACAGGGCAAAAGGGCCTGTTTTTT.